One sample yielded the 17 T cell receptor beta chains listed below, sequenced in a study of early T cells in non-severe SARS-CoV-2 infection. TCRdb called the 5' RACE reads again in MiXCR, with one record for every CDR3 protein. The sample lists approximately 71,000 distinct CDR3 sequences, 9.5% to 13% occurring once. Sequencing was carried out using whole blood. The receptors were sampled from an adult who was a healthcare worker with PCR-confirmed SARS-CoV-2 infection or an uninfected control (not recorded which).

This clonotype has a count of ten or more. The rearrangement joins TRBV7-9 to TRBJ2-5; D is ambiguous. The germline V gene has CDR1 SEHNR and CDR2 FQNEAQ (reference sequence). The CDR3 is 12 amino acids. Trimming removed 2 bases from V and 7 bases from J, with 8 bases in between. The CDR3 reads CASSLYSATQYF. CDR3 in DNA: TGTGCCAGCAGCTTATATTCTGCGACCCAGTACTTC. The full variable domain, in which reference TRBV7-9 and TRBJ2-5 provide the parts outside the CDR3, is DTGVSQNPRHKITKRGQNVTFRCDPISEHNRLYWYRQTLGQGPEFLTYFQNEAQLEKSRLLSDRFSAERPKGSFSTLEIQRTEQGDSAMYLCASSLYSATQYFGPGTRLLVL.

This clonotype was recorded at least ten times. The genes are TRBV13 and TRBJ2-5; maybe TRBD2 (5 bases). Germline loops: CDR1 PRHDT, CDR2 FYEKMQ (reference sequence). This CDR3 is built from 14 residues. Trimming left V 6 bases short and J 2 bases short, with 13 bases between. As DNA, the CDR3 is TGTGCCAGCAGTAACGGACTTCTTCAAGAGACCCAGTACTTC. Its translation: CASSNGLLQETQYF.

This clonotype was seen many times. CDR3 in amino acids: CSEAGTGSEQYF. The DNA for the CDR3 is TGCAGTGAAGCCGGGACAGGGTCCGAGCAGTACTTC. The genes are TRBV20-1 and TRBJ2-7; 9 nucleotides agree with TRBD1. The CDR3 is made up of 12 amino acids. Germline-derived CDR1 and CDR2 are DFQATT and SNEGSKA (reference sequence). J was trimmed by 6 bases and V by 7 bases; bases with no gene match: 7.

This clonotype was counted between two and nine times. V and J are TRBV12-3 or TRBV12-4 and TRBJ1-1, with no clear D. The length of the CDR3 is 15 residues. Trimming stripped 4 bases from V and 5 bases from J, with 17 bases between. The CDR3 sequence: CASSSGGLGITEAFF. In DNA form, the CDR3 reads TGTGCCAGCAGTTCGGGCGGACTAGGGATTACTGAAGCTTTCTTT.

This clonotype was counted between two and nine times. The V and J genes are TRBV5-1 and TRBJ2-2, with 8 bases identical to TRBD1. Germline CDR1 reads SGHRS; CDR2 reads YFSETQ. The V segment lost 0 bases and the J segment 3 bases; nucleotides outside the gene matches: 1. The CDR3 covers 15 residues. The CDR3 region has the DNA TGCGCCAGCAGCTTGGTGGACAGGGACACCGGGGAGCTGTTTTTT. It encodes CASSLVDRDTGELFF.

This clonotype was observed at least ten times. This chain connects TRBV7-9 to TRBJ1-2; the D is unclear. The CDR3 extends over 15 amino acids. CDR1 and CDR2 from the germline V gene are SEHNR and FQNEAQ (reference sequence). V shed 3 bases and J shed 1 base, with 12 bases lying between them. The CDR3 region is CASSFPPAVNYGYTF. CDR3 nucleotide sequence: TGTGCCAGCAGCTTCCCCCCCGCAGTTAACTATGGCTACACCTTC.

The CDR3 DNA follows: TGTGCCAGCAGCTCAGGCCCCTACGAGCAGTACTTC. Its protein is CASSSGPYEQYF. The V and J genes are TRBV5-6 and TRBJ2-7; D call uncertain. Per the germline V gene, CDR1 is SGHDT and CDR2 is YYEEEE. V lost 3 bases, J lost 2 bases, and 6 bases lay in between. The CDR3 is made up of 12 amino acids.

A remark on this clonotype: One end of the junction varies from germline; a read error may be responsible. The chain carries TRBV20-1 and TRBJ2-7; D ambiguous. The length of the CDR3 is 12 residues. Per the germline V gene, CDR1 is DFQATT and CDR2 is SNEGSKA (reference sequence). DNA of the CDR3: TGCAGTGCCAGAGCTGGCACCTACGAGCAGTACTTC. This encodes CSARAGTYEQYF.

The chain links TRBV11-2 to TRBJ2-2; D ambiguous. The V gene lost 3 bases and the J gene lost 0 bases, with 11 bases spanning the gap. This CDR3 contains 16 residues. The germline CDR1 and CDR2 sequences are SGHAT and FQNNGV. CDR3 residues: CASSLYAPSNTGELFF. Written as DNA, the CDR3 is TGTGCCAGCAGCTTGTACGCTCCCTCGAACACCGGGGAGCTGTTTTTT.

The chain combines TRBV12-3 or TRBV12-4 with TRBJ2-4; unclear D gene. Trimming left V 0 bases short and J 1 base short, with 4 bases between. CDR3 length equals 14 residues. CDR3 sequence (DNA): TGTGCCAGCAGTTTAGCTGTCGCCAAAAACATTCAGTACTTC. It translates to CASSLAVAKNIQYF.

The CDR3 coding sequence is TGTGCCAGCAGCTCGACGGCGCTCTCCTACGAGCAGTACTTC. As protein: CASSSTALSYEQYF. The rearrangement uses TRBV7-2 and TRBJ2-7; D not resolved. This CDR3 is built from 14 residues. Germline V lookup: CDR1 SGHTA, CDR2 FQGNSA. Trimming pared 4 bases from V and 0 bases from J, leaving 10 bases between.

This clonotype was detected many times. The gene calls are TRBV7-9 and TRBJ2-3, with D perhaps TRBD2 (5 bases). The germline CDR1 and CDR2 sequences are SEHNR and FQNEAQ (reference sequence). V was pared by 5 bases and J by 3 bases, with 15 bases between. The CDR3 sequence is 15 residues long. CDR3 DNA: TGTGCCAGCAGCCCAAGAGGGCATTTGACAGATACGCAGTATTTT. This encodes CASSPRGHLTDTQYF. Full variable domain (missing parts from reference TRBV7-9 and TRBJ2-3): DTGVSQNPRHKITKRGQNVTFRCDPISEHNRLYWYRQTLGQGPEFLTYFQNEAQLEKSRLLSDRFSAERPKGSFSTLEIQRTEQGDSAMYLCASSPRGHLTDTQYFGPGTRLTVL.

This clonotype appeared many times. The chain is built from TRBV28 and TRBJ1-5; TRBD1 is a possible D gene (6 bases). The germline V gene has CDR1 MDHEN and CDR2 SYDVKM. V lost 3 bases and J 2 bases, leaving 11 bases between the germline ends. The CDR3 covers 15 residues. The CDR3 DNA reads TGTGCCAGCAGTTTTTTGAGGGGGGGCAATCAGCCCCAGCATTTT. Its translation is CASSFLRGGNQPQHF.

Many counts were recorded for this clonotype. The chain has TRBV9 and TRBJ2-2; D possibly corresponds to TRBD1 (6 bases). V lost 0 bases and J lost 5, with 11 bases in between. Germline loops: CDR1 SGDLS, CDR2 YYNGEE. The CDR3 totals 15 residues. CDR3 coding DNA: TGTGCCAGCAGCGTAGGCGCGACAGGAACCGGGGAGCTGTTTTTT. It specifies CASSVGATGTGELFF.

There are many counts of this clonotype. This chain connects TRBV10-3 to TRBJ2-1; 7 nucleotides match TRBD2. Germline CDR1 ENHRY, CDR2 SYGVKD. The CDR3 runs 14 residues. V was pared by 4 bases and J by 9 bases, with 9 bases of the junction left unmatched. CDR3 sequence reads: CAISVVHGGVEQFF. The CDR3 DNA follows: TGTGCCATCAGTGTAGTCCATGGGGGGGTTGAGCAGTTCTTC.

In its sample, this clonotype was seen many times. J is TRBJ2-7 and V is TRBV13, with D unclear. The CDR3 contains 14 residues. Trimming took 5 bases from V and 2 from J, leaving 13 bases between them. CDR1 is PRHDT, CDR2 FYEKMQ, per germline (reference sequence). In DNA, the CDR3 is TGTGCCAGCAGCCTCCTGCGGCAGACCTACGAGCAGTACTTC. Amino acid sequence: CASSLLRQTYEQYF. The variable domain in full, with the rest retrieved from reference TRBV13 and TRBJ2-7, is AAGVIQSPRHLIKEKRETATLKCYPIPRHDTVYWYQQGPGQDPQFLISFYEKMQSDKGSIPDRFSAQQFSDYHSELNMSSLELGDSALYFCASSLLRQTYEQYFGPGTRLTVT.

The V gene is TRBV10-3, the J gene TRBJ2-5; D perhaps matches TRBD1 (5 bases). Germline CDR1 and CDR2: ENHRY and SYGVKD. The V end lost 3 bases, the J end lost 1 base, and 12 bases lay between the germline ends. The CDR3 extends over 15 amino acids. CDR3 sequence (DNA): TGTGCCATCAGTGATTTTGGCAGGGCCCAAGAGACCCAGTACTTC. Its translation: CAISDFGRAQETQYF.